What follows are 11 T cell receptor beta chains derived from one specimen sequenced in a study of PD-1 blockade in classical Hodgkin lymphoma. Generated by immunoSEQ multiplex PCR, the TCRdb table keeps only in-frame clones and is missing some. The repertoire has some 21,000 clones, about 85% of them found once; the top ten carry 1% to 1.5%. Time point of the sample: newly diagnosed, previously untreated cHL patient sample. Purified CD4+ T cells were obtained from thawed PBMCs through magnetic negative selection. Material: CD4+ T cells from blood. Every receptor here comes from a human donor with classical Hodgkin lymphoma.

The CDR3 reads CASSPGGVSWLFF. DNA of the CDR3: TGTGCCAGCAGCCCCGGGGGGGTCTCGTGGCTGTTTTTT. The chain joins TRBV9 to TRBJ2-2; 8 nucleotides line up with TRBD2. The CDR3 is 13 amino acids. Germline V CDR1 and CDR2: SGDLS, YYNGEE. V shed 4 bases and J 13 bases; nucleotides not matched to a gene: 9.

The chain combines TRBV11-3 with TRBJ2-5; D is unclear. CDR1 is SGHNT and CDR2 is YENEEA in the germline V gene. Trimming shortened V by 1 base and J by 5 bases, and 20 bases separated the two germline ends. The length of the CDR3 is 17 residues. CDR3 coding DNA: TGTGCCAGCAGCTTAGGTGGGCCAGGCTCCACCCGGGAGACCCAGTACTTC. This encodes CASSLGGPGSTRETQYF.

The CDR3 DNA is TGTGCCAGCAGCCAAGGAACAGGGCGCGGCTATGGCTACACCTTC. Translation: CASSQGTGRGYGYTF. The chain links TRBV4-2 to TRBJ1-2; D perhaps matches TRBD1 (6 bases). The CDR3 covers 15 residues. The germline V gene encodes CDR1 LGHNA and CDR2 YNFKEQ. With 1 base removed from V and 4 bases from J, the gap between germline ends came to 13 bases.

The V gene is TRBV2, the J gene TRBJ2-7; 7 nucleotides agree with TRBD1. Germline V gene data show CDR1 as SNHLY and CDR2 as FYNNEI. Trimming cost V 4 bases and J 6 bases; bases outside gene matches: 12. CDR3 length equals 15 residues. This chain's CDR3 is CASSGPGTALSEQYF. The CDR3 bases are TGTGCCAGCAGTGGACCCGGGACAGCCCTATCCGAGCAGTACTTC. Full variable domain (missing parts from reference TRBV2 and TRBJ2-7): EPEVTQTPSHQVTQMGQEVILRCVPISNHLYFYWYRQILGQKVEFLVSFYNNEISEKSEIFDDQFSVERPDGSNFTLKIRSTKLEDSAMYFCASSGPGTALSEQYFGPGTRLTVT.

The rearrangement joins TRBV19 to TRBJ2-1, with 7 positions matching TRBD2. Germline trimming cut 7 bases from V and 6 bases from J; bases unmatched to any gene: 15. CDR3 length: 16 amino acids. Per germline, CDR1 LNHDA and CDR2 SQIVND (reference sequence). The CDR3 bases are TGTGCCAGTATCCCTCGTAATGCGGGAGATAGCAATGAGCAGTTCTTC. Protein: CASIPRNAGDSNEQFF. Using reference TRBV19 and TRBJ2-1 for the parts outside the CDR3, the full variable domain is DGGITQSPKYLFRKEGQNVTLSCEQNLNHDAMYWYRQDPGQGLRLIYYSQIVNDFQKGDIAEGYSVSREKKESFPLTVTSAQKNPTAFYLCASIPRNAGDSNEQFFGPGTRLTVL.

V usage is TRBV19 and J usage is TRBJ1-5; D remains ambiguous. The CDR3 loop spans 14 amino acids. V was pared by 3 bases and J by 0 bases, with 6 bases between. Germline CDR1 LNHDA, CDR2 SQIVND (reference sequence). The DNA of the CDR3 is TGTGCCAGTAGTATTAGCTCTAGCAATCAGCCCCAGCATTTT. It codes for CASSISSSNQPQHF.

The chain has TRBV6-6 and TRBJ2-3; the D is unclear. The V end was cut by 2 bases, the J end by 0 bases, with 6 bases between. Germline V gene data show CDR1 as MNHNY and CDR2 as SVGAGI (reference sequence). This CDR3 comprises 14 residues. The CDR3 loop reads CASSYVGSTDTQYF. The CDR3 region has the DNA TGTGCCAGCAGTTACGTGGGGAGCACAGATACGCAGTATTTT.

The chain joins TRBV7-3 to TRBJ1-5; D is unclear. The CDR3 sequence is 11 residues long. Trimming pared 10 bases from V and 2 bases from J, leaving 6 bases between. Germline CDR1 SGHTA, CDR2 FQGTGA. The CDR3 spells CATWGNQPQHF. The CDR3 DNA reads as TGTGCCACCTGGGGCAATCAGCCCCAGCATTTT.

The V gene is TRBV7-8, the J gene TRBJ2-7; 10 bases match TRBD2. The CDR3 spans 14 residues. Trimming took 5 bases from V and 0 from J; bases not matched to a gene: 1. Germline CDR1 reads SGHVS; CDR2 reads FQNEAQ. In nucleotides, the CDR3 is TGTGCCAGCAGCGGGACTAGCGACTCCTACGAGCAGTACTTC. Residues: CASSGTSDSYEQYF.

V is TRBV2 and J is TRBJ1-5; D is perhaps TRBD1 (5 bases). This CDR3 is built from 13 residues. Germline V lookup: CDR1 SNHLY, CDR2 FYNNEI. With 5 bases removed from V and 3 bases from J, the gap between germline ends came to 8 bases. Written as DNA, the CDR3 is TGTGCCAGCAGTTCAGGGTTCAATCAGCCCCAGCATTTT. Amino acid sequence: CASSSGFNQPQHF.

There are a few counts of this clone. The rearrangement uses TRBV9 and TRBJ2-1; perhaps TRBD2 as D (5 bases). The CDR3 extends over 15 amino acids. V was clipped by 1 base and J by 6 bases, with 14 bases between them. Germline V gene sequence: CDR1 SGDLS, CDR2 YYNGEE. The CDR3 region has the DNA TGTGCCAGCAGCGTATCCGGAACGCGGGCCAATGAGCAGTTCTTC. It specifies CASSVSGTRANEQFF.